The text below deals with one T cell receptor (beta chain). The antigen is undetermined. The identical CDR3 is also encoded by other nucleotide sequences in the sample. This specimen belongs to a study of T cell responses to AZD1222 COVID-19 vaccine. The overall study: Investigators merged groups given second doses at roughly 4 or roughly 12 weeks. General study findings and limits: The study sampled repertoires only after the peak T cell response. Among the donors, most were white British and more were female, and clonal diversity was possibly underestimated. Among spike-specific TCRs, nearly half reportedly target unmutated variant regions.

Only in-frame clones appear in the TCRdb table, and some are missing; sequencing was by immunoSEQ multiplex PCR. The table has 85,000 to 100,000 clones, 70% to 90% seen once. CDR3 size: 12 residues. With 6 bases removed from V and 3 bases from J, the gap between germline ends came to 9 bases. CDR1 and CDR2 from the germline V gene are LGHDT and YNNKEL (reference sequence). The sequence was obtained from an adult in good health. This rearrangement joins TRBV3-1 (or the pseudogene TRBV3-2) to TRBJ2-7, with a possible D match to TRBD2 (6 bases). Sequenced material: peripheral blood, taken on day 0 of AZD1222 vaccination. In nucleotides, the CDR3 is TGTGCCAGCAGTCGGGGGAGCTACGAGCAGTACTTC. This encodes CASSRGSYEQYF.